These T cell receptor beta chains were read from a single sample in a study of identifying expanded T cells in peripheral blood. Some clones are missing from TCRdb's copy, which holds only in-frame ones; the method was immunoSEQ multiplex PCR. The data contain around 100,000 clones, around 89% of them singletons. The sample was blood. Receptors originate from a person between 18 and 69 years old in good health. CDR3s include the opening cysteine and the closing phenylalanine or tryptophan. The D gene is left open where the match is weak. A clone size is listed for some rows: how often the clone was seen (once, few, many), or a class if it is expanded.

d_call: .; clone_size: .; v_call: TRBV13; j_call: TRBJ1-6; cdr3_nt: TGTGCCAGCAGCCTAACAGGGTCCCTCCACTTT; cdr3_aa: CASSLTGSLHF
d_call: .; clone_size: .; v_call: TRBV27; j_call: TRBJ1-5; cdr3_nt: TGTGCCAGCAGTTTAGGCCCGGTTGGCAATCAGCCCCAGCATTTT; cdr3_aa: CASSLGPVGNQPQHF
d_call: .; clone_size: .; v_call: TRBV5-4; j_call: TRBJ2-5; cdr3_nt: TGTGCTCCATGCAGTAGCGGCAAAGAGACCCAGTACTTC; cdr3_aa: CAPCSSGKETQYF
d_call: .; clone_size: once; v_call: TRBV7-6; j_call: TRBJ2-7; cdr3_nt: TGTGCCAGCAGCAGAGAGGCGCTCTACGAGCAGTACTTC; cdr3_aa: CASSREALYEQYF
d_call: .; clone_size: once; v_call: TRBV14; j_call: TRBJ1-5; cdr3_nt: TGTGCCAGCAGCCAAGGGAGTCAGCCCCAGCATTTT; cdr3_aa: CASSQGSQPQHF
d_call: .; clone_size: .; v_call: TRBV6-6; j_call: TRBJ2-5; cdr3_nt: TGTGCCAGCAGTTACGGGGCAAGCAAAGAGACCCAGTACTTC; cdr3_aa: CASSYGASKETQYF
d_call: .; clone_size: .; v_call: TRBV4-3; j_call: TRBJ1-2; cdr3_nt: TGCGCCAGCAGCCAAGATGCAGGGATACATGGCTACACCTTC; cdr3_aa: CASSQDAGIHGYTF
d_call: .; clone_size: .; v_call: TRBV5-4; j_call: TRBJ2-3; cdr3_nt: TGTGCCAGCAGCTCCCCGCGTTACGATACGCAGTATTTT; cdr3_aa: CASSSPRYDTQYF
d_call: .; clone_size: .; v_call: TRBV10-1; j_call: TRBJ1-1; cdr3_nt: TGCGCCAGCAGTGAGGATATGAACACTGAAGCTTTCTTT; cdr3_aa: CASSEDMNTEAFF
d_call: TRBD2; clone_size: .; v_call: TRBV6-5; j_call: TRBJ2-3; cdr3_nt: TGTGCCAGCAAGGCCACGGGGGGGCTCACAGATACGCAGTATTTT; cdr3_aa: CASKATGGLTDTQYF
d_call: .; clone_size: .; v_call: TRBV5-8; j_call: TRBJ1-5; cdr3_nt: TGTGCCAGCAGCTCGGGGCAGGAGATCAATCAGCCCCAGCATTTT; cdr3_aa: CASSSGQEINQPQHF
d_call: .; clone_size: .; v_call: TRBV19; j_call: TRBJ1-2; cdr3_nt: TGTGCCAGTAGGGAGGCGGGGGCCGGCTATGGCTACACCTTC; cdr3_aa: CASREAGAGYGYTF
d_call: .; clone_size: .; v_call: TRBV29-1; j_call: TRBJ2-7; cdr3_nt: TGCAGCGTTATCCCGGTGGACAGCACATACGAGCAGTACTTC; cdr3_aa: CSVIPVDSTYEQYF
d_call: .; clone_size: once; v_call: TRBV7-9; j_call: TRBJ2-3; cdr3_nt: TGTGCCAGCAGCCCTGGGGGAGATACGCAGTATTTT; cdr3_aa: CASSPGGDTQYF
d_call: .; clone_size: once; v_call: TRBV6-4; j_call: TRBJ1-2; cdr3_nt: TGTGCCAGCAGTGACCCTCCGGGGCCTAACTATGGCTACACCTTC; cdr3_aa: CASSDPPGPNYGYTF
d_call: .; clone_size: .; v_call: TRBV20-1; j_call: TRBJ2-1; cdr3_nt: TGCAGTGCGGTAAAGGGTTATGAGCAGTTCTTC; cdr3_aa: CSAVKGYEQFF
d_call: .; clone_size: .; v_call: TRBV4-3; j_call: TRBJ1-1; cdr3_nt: TGCGCCAGCAGCCGGGACGAGAGATACACTGAAGCTTTCTTT; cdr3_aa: CASSRDERYTEAFF
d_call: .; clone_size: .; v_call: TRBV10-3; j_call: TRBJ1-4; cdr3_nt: TGTGCCATCAGTGAGTCCCGGGGGTTAGAAAAACTGTTTTTT; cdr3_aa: CAISESRGLEKLFF
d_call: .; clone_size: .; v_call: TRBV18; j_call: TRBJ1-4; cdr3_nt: TGTGCCAGCTCACTTCAGGGCGAGGGTGAAAAACTGTTTTTT; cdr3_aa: CASSLQGEGEKLFF
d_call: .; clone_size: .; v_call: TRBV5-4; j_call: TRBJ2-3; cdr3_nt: TGTGCCAGCAGCTTGGCCCGATCGACCCGTTATAGCACAGATACGCAGTATTTT; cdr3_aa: CASSLARSTRYSTDTQYF
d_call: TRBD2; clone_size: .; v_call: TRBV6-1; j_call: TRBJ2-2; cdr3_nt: TGTGCCAGCAGTGGTGGACTAGCGGGGAACACCGGGGAGCTGTTTTTT; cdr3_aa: CASSGGLAGNTGELFF
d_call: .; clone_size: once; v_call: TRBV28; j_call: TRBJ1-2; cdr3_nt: TGTGCCAGCAGTTTAGATATCGTGGGCTATGGCTACACCTTC; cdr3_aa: CASSLDIVGYGYTF
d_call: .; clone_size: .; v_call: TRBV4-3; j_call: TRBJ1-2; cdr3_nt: TGCGCCAGCAGCCAAGATTTAGGGGCAGTTAGGAATGGCTACACCTTC; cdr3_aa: CASSQDLGAVRNGYTF
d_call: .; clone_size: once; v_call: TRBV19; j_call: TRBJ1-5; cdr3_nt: TGTGCCAGTAGTATCTCCGGGTACGGTGTCTTTCAGCCCCAGCATTTT; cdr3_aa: CASSISGYGVFQPQHF
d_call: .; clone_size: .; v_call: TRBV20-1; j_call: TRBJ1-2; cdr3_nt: TGCAGTGCTCCCCACTATGGCTACACCTTC; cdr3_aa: CSAPHYGYTF
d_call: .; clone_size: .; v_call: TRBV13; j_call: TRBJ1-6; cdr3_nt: TGTGCCAGCAGCTTAGGGCCCGGCAGGGACATTTCCTATAATTCACCCCTCCACTTT; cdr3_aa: CASSLGPGRDISYNSPLHF
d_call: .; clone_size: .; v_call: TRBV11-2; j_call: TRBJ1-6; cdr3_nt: TGTGCCAGCAGCGGGACGAGTAATTCACCCCTCCACTTT; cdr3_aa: CASSGTSNSPLHF
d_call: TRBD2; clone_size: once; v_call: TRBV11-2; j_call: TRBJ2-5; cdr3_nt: TGTGCCAGCAGCTGGACTAGCGGGGCGCAAACTAAAGAGACCCAGTACTTC; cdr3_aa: CASSWTSGAQTKETQYF
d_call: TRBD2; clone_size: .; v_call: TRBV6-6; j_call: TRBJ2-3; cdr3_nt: TGTGCCAGCAGGCCCCCGGCTAGCGGGCACACAGATACGCAGTATTTT; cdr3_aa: CASRPPASGHTDTQYF
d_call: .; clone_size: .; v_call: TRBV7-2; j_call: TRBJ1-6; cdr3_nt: TGTGCCAGCAGCTCCATATGGGGGGCCCTCTCCTATAATTCACCCCTCCACTTT; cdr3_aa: CASSSIWGALSYNSPLHF
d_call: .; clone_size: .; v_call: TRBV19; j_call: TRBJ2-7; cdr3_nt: TGTGCCAGTAGTATAGGTCCGGGGGTCTACGAGCAGTACTTC; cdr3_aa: CASSIGPGVYEQYF
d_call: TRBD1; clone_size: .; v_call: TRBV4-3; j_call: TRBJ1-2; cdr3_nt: TGCGCCAGCAGCCAAGTGACAGGGTTCGATGGCTACACCTTC; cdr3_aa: CASSQVTGFDGYTF
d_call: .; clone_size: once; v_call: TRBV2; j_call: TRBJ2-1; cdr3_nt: TGTGCCAGCAGTCTCTCCACCGGGACTCTAAATGAGCAGTTCTTC; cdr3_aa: CASSLSTGTLNEQFF
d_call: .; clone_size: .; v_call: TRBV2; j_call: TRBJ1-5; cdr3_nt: TGTGCCAGCAGTGAAACTCCAGGGAGTCAGCCCCAGCATTTT; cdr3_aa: CASSETPGSQPQHF
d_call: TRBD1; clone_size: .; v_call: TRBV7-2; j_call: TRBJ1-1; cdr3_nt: TGTGCCAGCAGCTTGCGACAGGGGGCAGAGGGGAACACTGAAGCTTTCTTT; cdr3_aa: CASSLRQGAEGNTEAFF
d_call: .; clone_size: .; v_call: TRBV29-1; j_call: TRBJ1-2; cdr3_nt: TGCAGCGTTGGCTCCTTGGACTATGGCTACACCTTC; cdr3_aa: CSVGSLDYGYTF
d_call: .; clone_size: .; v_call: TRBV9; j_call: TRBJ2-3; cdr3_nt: TGTGCCAGCAGCCTAGGGGGAGTCACAGATACGCAGTATTTT; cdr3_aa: CASSLGGVTDTQYF
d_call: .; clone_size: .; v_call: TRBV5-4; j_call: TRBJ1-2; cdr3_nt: TGTGCCAGCAGTAAGGAGCGCGGGGCCACATATGGCTACACCTTC; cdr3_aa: CASSKERGATYGYTF
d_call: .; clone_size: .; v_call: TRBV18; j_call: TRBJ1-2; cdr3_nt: TGTGCCAGCTCACCACCGGGCTCAAAAAGGAACTATGGCTACACCTTC; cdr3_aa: CASSPPGSKRNYGYTF
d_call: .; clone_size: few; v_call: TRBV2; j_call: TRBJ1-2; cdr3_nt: TGTGCCAGCAACCCAGGAAGTGAGAACTATGGCTACACCTTC; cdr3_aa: CASNPGSENYGYTF
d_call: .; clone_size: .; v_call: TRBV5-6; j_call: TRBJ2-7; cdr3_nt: TGTGCCAGCAGCTTGACGGCAGGTTCCCTCGAGCAGTACTTC; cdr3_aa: CASSLTAGSLEQYF
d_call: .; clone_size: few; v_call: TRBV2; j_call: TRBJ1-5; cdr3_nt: TGTGCCAGCAGCGGGGACGGCCTCAATCAGCCCCAGCATTTT; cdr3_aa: CASSGDGLNQPQHF
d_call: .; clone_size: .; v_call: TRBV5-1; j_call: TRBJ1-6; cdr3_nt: TGCGCCAGCAGCTTGGTCGTCAGCTCCTATAATTCACCCCTCCACTTT; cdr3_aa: CASSLVVSSYNSPLHF
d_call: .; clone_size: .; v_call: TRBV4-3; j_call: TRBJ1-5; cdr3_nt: TGCGCCAGCAGCCAAGATATCGGCTCGGGTAGGGGCAATCAGCCCCAGCATTTT; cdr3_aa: CASSQDIGSGRGNQPQHF
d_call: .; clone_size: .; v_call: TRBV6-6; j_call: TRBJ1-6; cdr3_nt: TGTGCCAGCGCCCAATACAGGGCACCCCTCCACTTT; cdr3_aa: CASAQYRAPLHF
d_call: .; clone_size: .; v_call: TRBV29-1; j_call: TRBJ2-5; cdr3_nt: TGCAGCGTTGAAGATCAAGACGGCGAGACCCAGTACTTC; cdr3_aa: CSVEDQDGETQYF
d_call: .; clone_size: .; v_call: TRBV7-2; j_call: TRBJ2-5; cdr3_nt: TGTGCCAGCAGCTTAATGGGTGAGACCCAGTACTTC; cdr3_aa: CASSLMGETQYF
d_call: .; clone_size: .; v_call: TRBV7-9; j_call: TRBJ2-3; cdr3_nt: TGTGCCAGCAGCTTCGGGGGGCCTGTGAGTATAGATACGCAGTATTTT; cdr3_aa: CASSFGGPVSIDTQYF
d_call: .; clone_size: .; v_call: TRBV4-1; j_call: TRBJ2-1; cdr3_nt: TGCGCCAGCAGCCAAGAGAGGACCTACCCTTACAATGAGCAGTTCTTC; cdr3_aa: CASSQERTYPYNEQFF
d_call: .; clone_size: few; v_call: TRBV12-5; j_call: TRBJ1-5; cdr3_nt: TGTGCTAGTGGTTCGGTTAGGGAAAGTCAGCCCCAGCATTTT; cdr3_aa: CASGSVRESQPQHF
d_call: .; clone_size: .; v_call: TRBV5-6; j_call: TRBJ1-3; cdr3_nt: TGTGCCAGCAGCTTGCTCCGGGACCCATCTGGAAACACCATATATTTT; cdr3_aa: CASSLLRDPSGNTIYF
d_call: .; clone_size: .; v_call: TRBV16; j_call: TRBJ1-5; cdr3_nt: TGTGCCAGCAGCCACCCGGACAGTCAGCCCCAGCATTTT; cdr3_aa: CASSHPDSQPQHF
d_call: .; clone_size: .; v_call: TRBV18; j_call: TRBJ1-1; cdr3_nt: TGTGCCAGCTCACTTACAGGGAACACTGAAGCTTTCTTT; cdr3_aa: CASSLTGNTEAFF
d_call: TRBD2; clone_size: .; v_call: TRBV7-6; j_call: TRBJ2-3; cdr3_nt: TGTGCCAGCAGCAAACCCCTAGCGGGGGCTAGCACAGATACGCAGTATTTT; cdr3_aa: CASSKPLAGASTDTQYF
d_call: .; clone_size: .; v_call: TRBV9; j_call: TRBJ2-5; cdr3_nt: TGTGCCAGCAGCGTGGGGGCGGGGCTCGAGACCCAGTACTTC; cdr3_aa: CASSVGAGLETQYF
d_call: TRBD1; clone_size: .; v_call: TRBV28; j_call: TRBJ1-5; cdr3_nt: TGTGCCAGCAGTTTATGGACAGGGACGAGCAATCAGCCCCAGCATTTT; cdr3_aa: CASSLWTGTSNQPQHF
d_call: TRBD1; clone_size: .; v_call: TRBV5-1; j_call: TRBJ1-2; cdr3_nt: TGCGCCAGCAGTGCAACGGGACAGAACTATGGCTACACCTTC; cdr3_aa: CASSATGQNYGYTF
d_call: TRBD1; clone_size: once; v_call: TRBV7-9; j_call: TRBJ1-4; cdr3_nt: TGTGCCAGCAGCCCCCGGACAGGGGGTAATGAAAAACTGTTTTTT; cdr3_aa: CASSPRTGGNEKLFF
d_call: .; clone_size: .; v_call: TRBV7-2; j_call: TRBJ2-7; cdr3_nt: TGTGCCAGCAGCCAGGGCCGATCGCGGGGGCCCTACGAGCAGTACTTC; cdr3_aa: CASSQGRSRGPYEQYF